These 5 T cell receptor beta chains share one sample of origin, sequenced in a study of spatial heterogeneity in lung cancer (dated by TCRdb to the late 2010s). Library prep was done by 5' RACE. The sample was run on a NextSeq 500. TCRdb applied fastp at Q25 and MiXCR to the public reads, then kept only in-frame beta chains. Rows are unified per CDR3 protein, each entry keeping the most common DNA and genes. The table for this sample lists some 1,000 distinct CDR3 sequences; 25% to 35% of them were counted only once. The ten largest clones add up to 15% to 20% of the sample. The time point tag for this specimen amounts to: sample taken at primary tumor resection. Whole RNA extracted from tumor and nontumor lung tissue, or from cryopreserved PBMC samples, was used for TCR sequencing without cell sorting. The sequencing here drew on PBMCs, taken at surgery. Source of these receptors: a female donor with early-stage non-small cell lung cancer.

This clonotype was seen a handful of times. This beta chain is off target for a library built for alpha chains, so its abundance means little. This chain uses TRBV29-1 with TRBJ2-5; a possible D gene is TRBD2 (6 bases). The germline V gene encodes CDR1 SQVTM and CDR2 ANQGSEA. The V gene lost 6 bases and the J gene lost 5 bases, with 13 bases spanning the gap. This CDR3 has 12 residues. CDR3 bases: TGCAGCGTGGGGAGCGGGCTCGAGACCCAGTACTTC. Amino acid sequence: CSVGSGLETQYF.

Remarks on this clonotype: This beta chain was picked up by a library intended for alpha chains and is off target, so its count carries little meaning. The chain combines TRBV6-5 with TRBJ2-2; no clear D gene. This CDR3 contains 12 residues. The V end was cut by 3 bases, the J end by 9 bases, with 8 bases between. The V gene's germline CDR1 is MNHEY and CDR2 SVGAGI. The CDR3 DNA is TGTGCCAGCAGTTATAGTGGGTGGGAGCTGTTTTTT. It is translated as CASSYSGWELFF.

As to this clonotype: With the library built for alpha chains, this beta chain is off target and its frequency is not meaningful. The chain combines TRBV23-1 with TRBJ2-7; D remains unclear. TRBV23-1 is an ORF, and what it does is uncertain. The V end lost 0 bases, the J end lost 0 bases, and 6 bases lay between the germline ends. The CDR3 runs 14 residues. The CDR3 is CASSQSPASYEQYV. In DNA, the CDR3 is TGCGCCAGCAGTCAATCTCCGGCCTCCTACGAGCAGTACGTC.

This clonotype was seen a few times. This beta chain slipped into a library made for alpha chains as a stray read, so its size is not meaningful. CDR3 nucleotides: TGCAGTGCCAGGGGCCAGCGGGGGATAGATACGCAGTATTTT. Its translation: CSARGQRGIDTQYF. The chain uses TRBV20-1 and TRBJ2-3, with 8 bases lining up with TRBD2. CDR3 length: 14 amino acids. V trimming: 6 bases; J trimming: 5 bases; junction bases outside the gene matches: 10. Germline assignment: CDR1 DFQATT and CDR2 SNEGSKA (reference sequence).

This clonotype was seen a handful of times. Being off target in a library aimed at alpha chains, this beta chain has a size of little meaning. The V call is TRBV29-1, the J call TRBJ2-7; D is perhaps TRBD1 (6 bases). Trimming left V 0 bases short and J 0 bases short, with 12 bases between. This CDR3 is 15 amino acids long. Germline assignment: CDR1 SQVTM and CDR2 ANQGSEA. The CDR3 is CSVEDTGRTSYEQYF. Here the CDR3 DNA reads TGCAGCGTTGAAGATACAGGGCGCACCTCCTACGAGCAGTACTTC.